Given below is one TCR beta chain in context. What it binds is unknown. These data are taken from a study of identical twins. Study observations and caveats: Cord blood's abundant beta clonotypes had fewer insertions, unlike memory repertoires.

Looked up from germline, CDR1 is SNHLY and CDR2 is FYNNEI. The V and J ends lost 8 bases and 0 bases respectively, with 9 bases between them. The CDR3 is 13 amino acids. A universal primer site was incorporated via template switching, and the cDNA contained unique molecular identifiers. In TCRdb, the 5' RACE reads were re-called with MiXCR into one record per CDR3 protein. Of roughly 1.6 million distinct CDR3 sequences in the sample, around 29% were seen once. The specimen sequenced was cord blood. The chain is built from TRBV2 and TRBJ2-3; D gene uncertain. The source is a newborn girl in good health. In DNA form, the CDR3 reads TGTGCCAGCGAGGTTACTAGCACAGATACGCAGTATTTT. It translates to CASEVTSTDTQYF.